This TCR beta chain came from a study of T cells in Graves' hyperthyroidism and ophthalmopathy. Whole-study context: Any treatment followed the collection of peripheral blood at initial diagnosis. General study points: The model made its ophthalmopathy prediction, and onset followed a median around 6.9 months later.

The TCR beta CDR3 regions underwent amplification using RNA transcripts as the source. First-round RT-PCR with HTBI primers amplified the TCR CDR3 region. From the multiplex PCR reads, TCRdb called clonotypes with MiXCR, one entry per CDR3 protein. The sample has a few hundred thousand distinct CDR3 sequences; less than 20% are singletons. Remarks on this clonotype: Its antigen is not known. This may be a read error, as it is one base from a much larger clone.

Graves' hyperthyroidism was deemed stable absent ophthalmopathy progression within 18 months. This receptor was identified in a woman in her 30s with Graves' hyperthyroidism. The sample taken for sequencing was blood.

The CDR3 sequence is CASSLIGTRTTGELFF. The CDR3 DNA follows: TGTGCCAGCAGCTTAATAGGGACAAGGACCACCGGGGAGCTGTTTTTT. This chain links TRBV7-9 with TRBJ2-2, with D perhaps matching TRBD1 (6 bases). Germline V gene lookup returns CDR1 SEHNR and CDR2 FQNEAQ (reference sequence). The V end was cut by 2 bases, the J end by 4 bases, with 14 bases between. The CDR3 totals 16 residues.